Listed below are T cell receptor beta chains from one sample, sequenced in a study of tumor-infiltrating lymphocytes in primary liver carcinoma. TCRdb analysed the multiplex PCR reads with MiXCR anew, one entry per CDR3 protein. Here the sample spans roughly 120,000 distinct CDR3 sequences, nearly 70% being singletons. Sequenced material: tumor-adjacent normal liver tissue. These receptors came from an older woman with primary liver carcinoma and hepatitis B virus infection. Both conserved end residues are trimmed from each CDR3. Fields, in order: J gene, V gene, CDR3 protein.

TRBJ1-2 TRBV24-1 ATSDSTRERGYT
TRBJ2-1 TRBV11-3 ASSSVWQGSIINEQI
TRBJ2-7 TRBV6-2/TRBV6-3 ASTYTSVGYEQY
TRBJ2-1 TRBV11-1 ASGLLRVKSEQF
TRBJ1-2 TRBV5-6 ASSVRTAFYGYT
TRBJ2-3 TRBV7-9 DSSSGDTQY
TRBJ2-1 TRBV11-2 ASSLLSCLGRLKEQF
TRBJ2-1 TRBV6-5 ASSYSTSGVYNEQF
TRBJ2-1 TRBV9 ASSEWSGNEQF
TRBJ1-2 TRBV4-1 TSSHPGQYQRVYGYT
TRBJ1-1 TRBV11-1 ASSHPSGYTEAF
TRBJ2-1 TRBV4-1 AQQPNTDNEQFSGSNEQF
TRBJ2-7 TRBV7-9 ASSLGGARGEQY
TRBJ2-3 TRBV11-2 ASRPRGPRSPDTHY
TRBJ2-7 TRBV12-3/TRBV12-4 ASSLGLATYKQY
TRBJ1-2 TRBV11-2 ASTLDLVDAYGYT
TRBJ2-3 TRBV29-1 SVEGGWGPDTQY
TRBJ1-5 TRBV29-1 SVGGSNQPQH
TRBJ1-2 TRBV6-5 VSSQVTEAARGYT
TRBJ1-1 TRBV6-5 ASRSEHGGFRTEAF
TRBJ2-1 TRBV6-4 ASSEGRRGNYNEQF
TRBJ2-7 TRBV4-2 ASSQRTSVSYEQY
TRBJ2-7 TRBV11-2 ASDFMGQYEQY
TRBJ2-2 TRBV6-6 ASRPGLEGDRSRAPNIGELF
TRBJ1-2 TRBV11-2 ASSLDRTRDCT
TRBJ1-6 TRBV6-6 VRISLGRGINNSPLH
TRBJ2-7 TRBV6-5 ASSPRQGGFYEQY
TRBJ2-7 TRBV28 ASRKDRTPPYEQY
TRBJ1-1 TRBV4-1 ASSPMVRGTGAF
TRBJ1-4 TRBV10-2 AGRAERRERLF
TRBJ2-7 TRBV5-5 ASSSAEALYEQY
TRBJ1-2 TRBV25-1 ASSDYGGYT
TRBJ2-1 TRBV28 ASSPPGLHEQF
TRBJ1-6 TRBV6-6 ASSYAGANSPLH
TRBJ1-4 TRBV11-2 ASNARGGGNEKLF
TRBJ2-3 TRBV5-4 ASSPGAMARVTDTQY
- TRBV11-3 ATSLGTSGKLEQY
TRBJ2-1 TRBV11-2 ASGIVSGSVSEQF
TRBJ2-7 TRBV18 ASSPRTAGSGADEQY
TRBJ1-1 TRBV6-1 ASGEGTGDSPAEDF
TRBJ2-3 TRBV14 ASSPGRWMGGPDKQY
TRBJ2-3 TRBV29-1 SVKRAERTDMQY
TRBJ2-5 TRBV11-2 ASSLEGEVGGQY
TRBJ2-1 TRBV25-1 ASSERGAGRAYNEQF
TRBJ2-1 TRBV11-2 TNSSQLNEQF
TRBJ2-1 TRBV4-2 ASSLPTADYNEQF
TRBJ2-2 TRBV11-2 ASSYGSQHTGELF
TRBJ2-3 TRBV10-2 ASSEGFGTDTQY
TRBJ2-2 TRBV12-3/TRBV12-4 ASSLRTSGVGELF
TRBJ1-5 TRBV12-3/TRBV12-4 ASSLSPDSNQPQH
TRBJ2-5 TRBV29-1 SVVAQGAEEIQY
TRBJ2-7 TRBV2 ASSDLSNLEEQY
TRBJ2-7 TRBV6-1 ASSRTFQFYEQY
TRBJ2-3 TRBV5-1 ASRRGGGSNTDKQY